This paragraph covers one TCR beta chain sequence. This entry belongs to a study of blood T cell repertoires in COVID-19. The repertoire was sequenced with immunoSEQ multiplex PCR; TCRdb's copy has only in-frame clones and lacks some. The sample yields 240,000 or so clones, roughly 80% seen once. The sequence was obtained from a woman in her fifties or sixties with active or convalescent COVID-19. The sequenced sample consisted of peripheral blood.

The DNA for the CDR3 is TGTGCCTGGAGTGTACGTGGACATAGCAATCAGCCCCAGCATTTT. Its translation: CAWSVRGHSNQPQHF. The gene calls are TRBV30 and TRBJ1-5; TRBD1 is a possible D gene (5 bases). The V gene's germline CDR1 is GTSNPN and CDR2 SVGIG (reference sequence). Trimming shortened V by 0 bases and J by 0 bases, and 9 bases separated the two germline ends. The CDR3 has 15 amino acids.